This T cell receptor beta chain is drawn from a study of blood T cell repertoires in COVID-19. Study as a whole: T cells, B-cell-depleted T cells, or PBMCs supplied cDNA or gDNA.

The table came from immunoSEQ multiplex PCR; TCRdb's copy has only in-frame clones and leaves some out. The repertoire consists of fewer than 110,000 clones, with about 85% occurring once and the leading ten covering around 3.1%. The sequence was obtained from a man aged 45-65 years in a cohort sampled during active COVID-19. The material sequenced was peripheral blood.

CDR3 DNA sequence: TGTGCCAGCAGTGAAGCGAGAAGCGGGGGAAGAAATGAGCAGTTCTTC. Its translation is CASSEARSGGRNEQFF. The V call is TRBV6-1, the J call TRBJ2-1; TRBD2 aligns across 8 bases. V shed 0 bases, J shed 7 bases, and the junction held 8 bases outside the gene matches. Germline CDR1 MNHNS, CDR2 SASEGT. This CDR3 contains 16 residues.